These 27 T cell receptor beta chains were all obtained from the same sample, sequenced in a study of blood T cell repertoires in COVID-19. Repertoires were generated with immunoSEQ multiplex PCR, while TCRdb's copy carries only in-frame clones and drops some. This table holds about 280,000 clones, roughly 86% found once. Sequences were obtained from peripheral blood. The receptors derive from a man younger than 30 with active or convalescent COVID-19.

The V gene is TRBV7-2, the J gene TRBJ2-7; D is undetermined. The germline CDR1 and CDR2 sequences are SGHTA and FQGNSA. The CDR3 sequence is 13 residues long. The V end was cut by 0 bases, the J end by 3 bases, with 6 bases between. The CDR3 nucleotides are TGTGCCAGCAGCTTAGCACAATTCTACGAGCAGTACTTC. Residues: CASSLAQFYEQYF.

This clone was picked up a small number of times. The chain combines TRBV29-1 with TRBJ2-1, with 8 bases identical to TRBD1. Germline V gene data show CDR1 as SQVTM and CDR2 as ANQGSEA. CDR3 length: 14 residues. Germline trimming cut 7 bases from V and 4 bases from J; bases unmatched to any gene: 9. The CDR3 loop reads CSATGQGGYNEQFF. CDR3 DNA: TGCAGCGCTACTGGACAGGGAGGTTACAATGAGCAGTTCTTC.

The chain links TRBV5-6 to TRBJ2-3; D unclear. CDR1 is SGHDT and CDR2 is YYEEEE in the germline V gene. V gave up 4 bases and J gave up 1 base, with 10 bases separating them. The CDR3 extends over 14 amino acids. For the CDR3, the DNA is TGTGCCAGCAGCCCCCCTCGGGGCACAGATACGCAGTATTTT. The encoded protein is CASSPPRGTDTQYF. Full variable domain (missing parts from reference TRBV5-6 and TRBJ2-3): DAGVTQSPTHLIKTRGQQVTLRCSPKSGHDTVSWYQQALGQGPQFIFQYYEEEERQRGNFPDRFSGHQFPNYSSELNVNALLLGDSALYLCASSPPRGTDTQYFGPGTRLTVL.

This clone was recorded only once. V usage is TRBV6-5 and J usage is TRBJ1-5; D remains unclear. Trimming removed 9 bases from V and 1 base from J, with 16 bases in between. Per the germline V gene, CDR1 is MNHEY and CDR2 is SVGAGI. The length of the CDR3 is 15 residues. DNA for the CDR3: TGTGCCAGACCCCCCTGGGGAGAGAGCAATCAGCCCCAGCATTTT. It translates to CARPPWGESNQPQHF.

This clone has just one count. V and J are TRBV6-1 and TRBJ1-6; no reliable D call. With 2 bases removed from V and 10 bases from J, the gap between germline ends came to 15 bases. The CDR3 has 15 residues. Germline assignment: CDR1 MNHNS and CDR2 SASEGT. This chain's CDR3 is CASSELRGNSSPLHF. Here the CDR3 DNA reads TGTGCCAGCAGTGAATTGCGGGGAAACTCATCACCCCTCCACTTT.

This clone was detected only once. This sequence joins TRBV7-9 and TRBJ1-2; D gene ambiguous. V was shortened by 3 bases and J by 6 bases, with 11 bases between the two germline ends. The CDR3 has 13 amino acids. In germline, CDR1 is SEHNR, CDR2 FQNEAQ (reference sequence). This CDR3 is CASSFSGFDGYTF. CDR3 in DNA: TGTGCCAGCAGCTTCTCAGGATTCGATGGCTACACCTTC.

A single count supports this clone. This chain uses TRBV27 with TRBJ2-7; possible D gene TRBD2, 6 bases. Trimming pared 2 bases from V and 3 bases from J, leaving 11 bases between. The length of the CDR3 is 14 residues. Germline CDR1 and CDR2: MNHEY and SMNVEV (reference sequence). The CDR3 region has the DNA TGTGCCAGCAGTTTACGGGGGTTTATCTACGAGCAGTACTTC. This encodes CASSLRGFIYEQYF.

V and J are TRBV2 and TRBJ2-7; the D gene is possibly TRBD2 (6 bases). The V and J ends lost 4 bases and 6 bases respectively, with 16 bases between them. The V gene's germline CDR1 is SNHLY and CDR2 FYNNEI. The CDR3 sequence is 14 residues long. The CDR3 bases are TGTGCCAGCAGTGGCCAGGGACGGGAGCGCGAGCAGTACTTC. It is translated as CASSGQGREREQYF.

This clone was counted once. The rearrangement links TRBV4-1 to TRBJ1-1, with D uncertain. Germline V gene lookup returns CDR1 MGHRA and CDR2 YSYEKL. The CDR3 spans 14 residues. The V end lost 3 bases, the J end lost 3 bases, and 11 bases lay between the germline ends. The CDR3 DNA sequence: TGCGCCAGCAGCCACGTAACAGTGGACACTGAAGCTTTCTTT. Translation: CASSHVTVDTEAFF.

The chain recombines TRBV20-1 with TRBJ2-1; 13 bases agree with TRBD2. J lost 7 bases, V lost 3 bases, and 6 bases had no gene match. The CDR3 loop spans 15 amino acids. Germline CDR1 is DFQATT and CDR2 is SNEGSKA (reference sequence). CDR3 loop: CSASLRTSGGNEQFF. The CDR3 DNA reads as TGCAGTGCTAGTTTGCGGACTAGCGGGGGAAATGAGCAGTTCTTC.

This sequence joins TRBV7-9 and TRBJ1-1, with unresolved D. CDR1 is SEHNR and CDR2 is FQNEAQ in the germline V gene (reference sequence). The CDR3 runs 11 residues. The germline V and J ends were trimmed by 5 bases and 4 bases, with 5 bases remaining between them. The CDR3 DNA reads TGTGCCAGCAGCCCGGGCACTGAAGCTTTCTTT. Its translation: CASSPGTEAFF. Variable domain in full (rest from reference TRBV7-9 and TRBJ1-1): DTGVSQNPRHKITKRGQNVTFRCDPISEHNRLYWYRQTLGQGPEFLTYFQNEAQLEKSRLLSDRFSAERPKGSFSTLEIQRTEQGDSAMYLCASSPGTEAFFGQGTRLTVV.

The J gene is TRBJ1-2, the V gene TRBV5-4; no clear D gene. In germline, CDR1 is SGHNT, CDR2 YYREEE (reference sequence). Trimming removed 0 bases from V and 4 bases from J, with 4 bases in between. This CDR3 region has 12 residues. CDR3 region: CASSLDSYGYTF. The CDR3 bases are TGTGCCAGCAGCTTGGACAGCTATGGCTACACCTTC. The whole variable domain, filled in from reference TRBV5-4 and TRBJ1-2, reads ETGVTQSPTHLIKTRGQQVTLRCSSQSGHNTVSWYQQALGQGPQFIFQYYREEENGRGNFPPRFSGLQFPNYSSELNVNALELDDSALYLCASSLDSYGYTFGSGTRLTVV.

This clone appeared a single time. The chain carries TRBV11-2 and TRBJ2-7, with TRBD2 matching 8 bases. The CDR3 is 15 amino acids. Germline V lookup: CDR1 SGHAT, CDR2 FQNNGV. J was trimmed by 0 bases and V by 3 bases; bases with no gene match: 4. The CDR3 DNA reads TGTGCCAGCAGCTTTAGCGGGGTTAGCTCCTACGAGCAGTACTTC. Translated: CASSFSGVSSYEQYF.

V and J are TRBV9 and TRBJ2-7; weak D call: TRBD2 (5 bases). The CDR3 is made up of 15 amino acids. V lost 1 base and J 5 bases, leaving 16 bases between the germline ends. The germline CDR1 and CDR2 sequences are SGDLS and YYNGEE. CDR3 sequence reads: CASSVFGDGYDEQYF. The CDR3 DNA reads TGTGCCAGCAGCGTATTCGGGGATGGTTACGACGAGCAGTACTTC.

This chain links TRBV19 with TRBJ1-4, with D possibly being TRBD1 (5 bases). CDR3 length: 14 amino acids. Germline V gene sequence: CDR1 LNHDA, CDR2 SQIVND (reference sequence). Trimming shortened V by 3 bases and J by 12 bases, and 17 bases separated the two germline ends. The CDR3 loop reads CASSIYAGSSELFF. The CDR3 coding sequence is TGTGCCAGTAGTATTTACGCAGGGTCCAGTGAACTGTTTTTT.

The V and J genes are TRBV5-1 and TRBJ2-6; D is possibly TRBD2 (6 bases). The V end was cut by 7 bases, the J end by 4 bases, with 15 bases between. This CDR3 is built from 15 residues. Germline lookup yields CDR1 SGHRS and CDR2 YFSETQ. Here the CDR3 reads CASRLGGSGANVLTF. The CDR3 region has the DNA TGCGCCAGCCGCCTCGGGGGATCAGGGGCCAACGTCCTGACTTTC.

The CDR3 DNA sequence: TGTGCCAGCACTCAGGGACTGCGCTCTGGAAACACCATATATTTT. It specifies CASTQGLRSGNTIYF. The chain combines TRBV2 with TRBJ1-3; tentatively, D is TRBD1 (5 bases). CDR1 is SNHLY and CDR2 is FYNNEI in the germline V gene. Trimming removed 7 bases from V and 0 bases from J, with 13 bases in between. CDR3 size: 15 residues.

The sample holds one count of this clone. The gene calls are TRBV9 and TRBJ2-1; the match to TRBD2 covers 7 bases. This CDR3 has 17 residues. The germline CDR1 and CDR2 sequences are SGDLS and YYNGEE. V was clipped by 0 bases and J by 7 bases; unmatched bases: 13. CDR3 protein: CASSVVSSGLRGNEQFF. The DNA of the CDR3 is TGTGCCAGCAGCGTAGTCTCGTCGGGACTACGGGGGAATGAGCAGTTCTTC.

This chain joins TRBV12-3 or TRBV12-4 and TRBJ2-7; D remains ambiguous. Trimming took 3 bases from V and 6 from J, leaving 9 bases between them. The CDR3 loop spans 12 amino acids. In nucleotides, the CDR3 is TGTGCCAGCAGTTTCTGGGCCACCGAGCAGTACTTC. It codes for CASSFWATEQYF.

The chain couples TRBV5-1 to TRBJ1-2; 9 bases are a match to TRBD1. This CDR3 is 15 amino acids long. Germline loops: CDR1 SGHRS, CDR2 YFSETQ. The ends lost 3 bases at V and 8 bases at J; junction bases unmatched: 11. CDR3 nucleotides: TGCGCCAGCAGCTCGAAAACCGGGACAGGGAACGGCTACACCTTC. Translated: CASSSKTGTGNGYTF. Complete variable domain (other parts from reference TRBV5-1 and TRBJ1-2): KAGVTQTPRYLIKTRGQQVTLSCSPISGHRSVSWYQQTPGQGLQFLFEYFSETQRNKGNFPGRFSGRQFSNSRSEMNVSTLELGDSALYLCASSSKTGTGNGYTFGSGTRLTVV.

The chain joins TRBV5-4 to TRBJ2-5; D gene ambiguous. This CDR3 has 14 residues. Germline loops: CDR1 SGHNT, CDR2 YYREEE (reference sequence). V lost 0 bases to trimming and J lost 4 bases, with 10 bases between them. CDR3 bases: TGTGCCAGCAGCTTGGCCCGAACTGTAGAGACCCAGTACTTC. This encodes CASSLARTVETQYF.

This clone was detected only once. J is TRBJ2-7 and V is TRBV7-6; perhaps TRBD2 as D (5 bases). Trimming stripped 4 bases from V and 0 bases from J, with 16 bases between. The CDR3 length is 16 residues. From germline, CDR1 is SGHVS and CDR2 FNYEAQ. The chain's CDR3 is CASSSYRRSSSYEQYF. CDR3 nucleotide sequence: TGTGCCAGCAGCTCATATAGGAGGTCCAGCTCCTACGAGCAGTACTTC.

The rearrangement uses TRBV10-2 and TRBJ1-3; weak D call: TRBD1 (5 bases). This CDR3 is built from 15 residues. CDR1 is WSHSY, CDR2 SAAADI, per germline. V dropped 0 bases and J dropped 0 bases, with 6 bases sitting between them. The CDR3 bases are TGCGCCAGCAGTGAGTCGGGGGGCTCTGGAAACACCATATATTTT. Amino acids: CASSESGGSGNTIYF.

The chain carries TRBV27 and TRBJ2-3, with a tentative D call TRBD1 (6 bases). V was cut by 0 bases and J by 0 bases, with 13 bases left in between. This CDR3 is 17 amino acids long. CDR1 MNHEY and CDR2 SMNVEV come from the germline V gene (reference sequence). DNA of the CDR3: TGTGCCAGCAGTTTATCCTTGGGGGCCGCTAGCACAGATACGCAGTATTTT. Translated: CASSLSLGAASTDTQYF.

V usage is TRBV4-1 and J usage is TRBJ2-1; 7 bases align to TRBD2. Trimming removed 1 base from V and 5 bases from J; junction bases left unmatched: 8. The CDR3 spans 16 residues. Germline V gives CDR1 MGHRA, CDR2 YSYEKL. The CDR3 bases are TGCGCCAGCAGCCAAGTGTCCGGGGGGTCCCACAATGAGCAGTTCTTC. Protein: CASSQVSGGSHNEQFF.

V usage is TRBV18 and J usage is TRBJ1-1, with D tentatively TRBD1 (6 bases). The CDR3 totals 19 residues. The germline V and J ends were trimmed by 1 base and 1 base, with 22 bases remaining between them. Germline CDR1 and CDR2: KGHSH and LQKENI. The CDR3 region has the DNA TGTGCCAGCTCACCACGGCCGGTGGGGGCAGCTCCGAGGAACACTGAAGCTTTCTTT. Protein product: CASSPRPVGAAPRNTEAFF.

The chain is built from TRBV10-1 and TRBJ2-1, with TRBD2 as a possible D gene (6 bases). Germline V gene data show CDR1 as WNHNN and CDR2 as SYGVQD (reference sequence). V was trimmed by 0 bases and J by 8 bases, leaving 14 bases between them. The CDR3 runs 15 residues. CDR3 amino acids: CASSESKAGNDEQFF. The CDR3 DNA sequence: TGCGCCAGCAGTGAGTCGAAGGCGGGAAACGATGAGCAGTTCTTC.